Described below is a single T cell receptor (beta chain) sequence and its context. This record comes from a study of technical replicates of blood from a few donors. Data came from immunoSEQ multiplex PCR; TCRdb stores just in-frame clones and leaves some out. The repertoire holds about 85,000 clones, with about 95% as singletons. This CDR3 has 15 residues. V lost 6 bases and J lost 2; bases outside the gene matches: 9. Germline CDR1 is MNHEY and CDR2 is SVGAGI. V is TRBV6-5 and J is TRBJ2-7; 8 bases match TRBD1. The sequenced material came from T cells isolated from PBMCs. The sequence was collected from a human donor in good health. The CDR3 DNA sequence: TGTGCCAGCAGAGCCAGACAGGGGTTCACCTACGAGCAGTACTTC. Translated: CASRARQGFTYEQYF.